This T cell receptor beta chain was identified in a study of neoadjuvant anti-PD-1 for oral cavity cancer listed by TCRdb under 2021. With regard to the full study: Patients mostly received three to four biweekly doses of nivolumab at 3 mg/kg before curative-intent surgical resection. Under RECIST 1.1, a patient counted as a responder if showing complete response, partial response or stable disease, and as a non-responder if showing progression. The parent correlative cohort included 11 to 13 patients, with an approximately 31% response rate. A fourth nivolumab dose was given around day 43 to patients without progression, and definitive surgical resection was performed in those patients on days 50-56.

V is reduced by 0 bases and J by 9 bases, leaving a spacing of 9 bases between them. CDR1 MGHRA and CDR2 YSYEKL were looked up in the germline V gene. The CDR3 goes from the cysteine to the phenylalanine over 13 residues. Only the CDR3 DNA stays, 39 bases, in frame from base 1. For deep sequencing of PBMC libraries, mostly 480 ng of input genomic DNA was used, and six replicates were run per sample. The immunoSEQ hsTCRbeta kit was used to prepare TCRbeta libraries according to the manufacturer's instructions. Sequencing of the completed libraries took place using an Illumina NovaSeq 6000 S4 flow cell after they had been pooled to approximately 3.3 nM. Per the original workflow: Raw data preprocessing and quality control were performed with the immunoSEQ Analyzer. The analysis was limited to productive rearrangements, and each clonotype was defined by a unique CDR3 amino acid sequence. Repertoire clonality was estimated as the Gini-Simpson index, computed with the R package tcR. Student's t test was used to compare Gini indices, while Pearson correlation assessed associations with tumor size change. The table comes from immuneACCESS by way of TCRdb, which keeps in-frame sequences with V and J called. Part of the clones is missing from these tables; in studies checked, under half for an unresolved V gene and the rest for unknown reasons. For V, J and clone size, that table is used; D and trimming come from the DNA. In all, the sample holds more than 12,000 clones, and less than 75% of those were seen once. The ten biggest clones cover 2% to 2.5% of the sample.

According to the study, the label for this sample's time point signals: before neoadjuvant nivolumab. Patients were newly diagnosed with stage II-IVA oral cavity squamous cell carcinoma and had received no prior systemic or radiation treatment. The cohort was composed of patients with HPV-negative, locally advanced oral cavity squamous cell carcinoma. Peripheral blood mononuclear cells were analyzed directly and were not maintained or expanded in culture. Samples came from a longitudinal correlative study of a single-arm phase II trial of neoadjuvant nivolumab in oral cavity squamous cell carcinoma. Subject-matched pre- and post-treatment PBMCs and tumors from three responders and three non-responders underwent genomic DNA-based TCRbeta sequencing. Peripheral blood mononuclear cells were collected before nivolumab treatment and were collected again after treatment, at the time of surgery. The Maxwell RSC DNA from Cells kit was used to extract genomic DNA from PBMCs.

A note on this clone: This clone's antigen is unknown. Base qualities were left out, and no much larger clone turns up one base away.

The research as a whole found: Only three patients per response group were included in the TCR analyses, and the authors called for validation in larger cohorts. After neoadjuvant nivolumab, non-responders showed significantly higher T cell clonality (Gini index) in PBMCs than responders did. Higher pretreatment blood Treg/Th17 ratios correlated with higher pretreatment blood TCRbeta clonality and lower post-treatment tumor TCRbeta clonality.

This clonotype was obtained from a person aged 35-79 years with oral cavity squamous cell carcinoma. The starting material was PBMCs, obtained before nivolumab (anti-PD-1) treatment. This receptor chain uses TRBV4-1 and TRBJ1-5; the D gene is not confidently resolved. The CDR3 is CASSQDRLRPQHF. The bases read TGCGCCAGCAGCCAAGATCGGTTGAGGCCCCAGCATTTT.